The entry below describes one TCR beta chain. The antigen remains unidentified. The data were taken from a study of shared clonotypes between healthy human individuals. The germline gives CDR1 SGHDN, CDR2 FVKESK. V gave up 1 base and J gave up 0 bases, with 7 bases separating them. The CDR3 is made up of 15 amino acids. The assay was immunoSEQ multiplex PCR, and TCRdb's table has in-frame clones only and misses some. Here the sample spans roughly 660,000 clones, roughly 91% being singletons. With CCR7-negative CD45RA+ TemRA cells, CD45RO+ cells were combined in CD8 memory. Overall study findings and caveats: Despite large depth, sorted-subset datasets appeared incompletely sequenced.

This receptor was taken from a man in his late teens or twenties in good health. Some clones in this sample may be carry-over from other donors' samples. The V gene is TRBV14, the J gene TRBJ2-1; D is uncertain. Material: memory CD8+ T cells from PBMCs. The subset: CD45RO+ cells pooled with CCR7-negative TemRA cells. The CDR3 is CASSQARSSYNEQFF. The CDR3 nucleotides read TGTGCCAGCAGCCAAGCGCGCTCCTCCTACAATGAGCAGTTCTTC.